This T cell receptor beta chain came from a study of beta chain features in type 1 diabetes. Findings and limits, study-wide: There were fewer insertions and more deletions at the VDJ junctions of type 1 diabetes patients. There was a moderate but significant shortening of TCRB CDR3s in all four CD4+ subsets of Type 1 diabetes patients.

V lost 7 bases and J lost 2, with 14 bases in between. This CDR3 comprises 14 residues. The germline V gene encodes CDR1 ENHRY and CDR2 SYGVKD. On this clone itself: The antigen is unknown.

The study reverse transcribed the entire isolated RNA, so it sequenced expressed TCRB transcripts. Average reads for naive, central memory and regulatory T cell samples were some 3.9 million. The method was immunoSEQ multiplex PCR; TCRdb's version includes in-frame clones alone and lacks a portion of them. Of hundreds of thousands of clones in the sample, over 10% were seen once. Sequenced material: naive CD4+ T cells from blood. The rearrangement joins TRBV10-3 to TRBJ1-2; TRBD1 might be the D (5 bases). The sequence derives from a young man in good health. CDR3 sequence: CAIKGREGNYGYTF. The CDR3 bases are TGTGCCATCAAGGGTCGGGAGGGGAACTATGGCTACACCTTC.